A single sample is the source of the 10 T cell receptor beta chains below, sequenced in a study of tissue T cells after allogeneic stem cell transplantation. Using immunoSEQ multiplex PCR, the repertoire was profiled, and TCRdb retains in-frame clones only, with some absent. The table shows some 45,000 clones, with roughly 90% occurring only once. The specimen was blood, collected before transplantation. The receptors were sampled from a woman aged 40 to 75 who later had graft-versus-host disease after an allogeneic stem cell transplant.

This clone was found once. V is TRBV28 and J is TRBJ1-2; D gene unclear. Germline-derived CDR1 and CDR2 are MDHEN and SYDVKM. This CDR3 has 12 residues. V lost 4 bases and J 3 bases, leaving 6 bases between the germline ends. CDR3 coding DNA: TGTGCCAGCAGTTCCCGACACTATGGCTACACCTTC. Its protein product is CASSSRHYGYTF.

The genes are TRBV30 and TRBJ2-7; D is undetermined. V lost 4 bases, J lost 0 bases, and 13 bases lay in between. The CDR3 length is 14 residues. Germline lookup yields CDR1 GTSNPN and CDR2 SVGIG (reference sequence). The CDR3 nucleotides are TGTGCCTGGACCGCCCAGCCGAGCTCCTACGAGCAGTACTTC. This gives the protein CAWTAQPSSYEQYF.

The rearrangement uses TRBV6-2 or TRBV6-3 and TRBJ2-7; 10 bases are shared with TRBD2. The germline gives CDR1 MNHEY, CDR2 SVGEGT. The CDR3 spans 16 residues. The V gene end was trimmed by 5 bases and the J gene end by 0 bases; junction bases not matched to a gene: 7. This CDR3 is CASSTTSGTPSYEQYF. The CDR3 DNA reads as TGTGCCAGCAGTACAACTAGCGGGACCCCCTCCTACGAGCAGTACTTC.

The chain recombines TRBV7-6 with TRBJ2-5, with D perhaps being TRBD1 or TRBD2 (5 bases each). The V gene's germline CDR1 is SGHVS and CDR2 FNYEAQ. This CDR3 region has 14 residues. V gave up 4 bases and J gave up 5 bases, with 14 bases separating them. The CDR3 is CASSWGPNRETQYF. CDR3 coding DNA: TGTGCCAGCAGCTGGGGACCGAATCGGGAGACCCAGTACTTC.

The genes are TRBV6-2 or TRBV6-3 and TRBJ1-2; 11 bases are a match to TRBD1. The CDR3 contains 16 residues. V lost 5 bases and J lost 2; bases outside the gene matches: 7. The germline CDR1 and CDR2 sequences are MNHEY and SVGEGT. The CDR3 DNA reads TGTGCCAGCAGTCAAGGCGGACAGGGGGCGAACTATGGCTACACCTTC. Translation: CASSQGGQGANYGYTF.

For the CDR3, the DNA is TGTGCCAGCAGCCACGGACTAGTTAGAGAGACCCAGTACTTC. This codes for CASSHGLVRETQYF. The chain has TRBV3-1 (or the pseudogene TRBV3-2) and TRBJ2-5; 7 nucleotides align to TRBD2. V was pared by 3 bases and J by 4 bases, with 5 bases of the junction left unmatched. CDR3 size: 14 residues. Germline values: CDR1 LGHDT, CDR2 YNNKEL (reference sequence).

The chain couples TRBV4-2 to TRBJ2-1, with TRBD2 matching 9 bases. Germline V CDR1 and CDR2: LGHNA, YNFKEQ. The CDR3 runs to 18 residues. The V segment lost 0 bases and the J segment 8 bases; nucleotides outside the gene matches: 14. The DNA of the CDR3 is TGTGCCAGCAGCCAAGATCGGGCTAGCGGGACACAATTCGATGAGCAGTTCTTC. It specifies CASSQDRASGTQFDEQFF.

V and J are TRBV13 and TRBJ2-7, with TRBD2 matching 7 bases. V shed 2 bases and J 3 bases; nucleotides not matched to a gene: 7. The germline V gene encodes CDR1 PRHDT and CDR2 FYEKMQ (reference sequence). This CDR3 is built from 15 residues. For the CDR3, the DNA is TGTGCCAGCAGCTTAAGCGGGACTTCCTTCTACGAGCAGTACTTC. Protein sequence: CASSLSGTSFYEQYF.

The table lists this clone with a count of one. The chain joins TRBV7-2 to TRBJ2-1; D may be TRBD1 or TRBD2 (5 bases each). The CDR3 runs 15 residues. Germline V gene sequence: CDR1 SGHTA, CDR2 FQGNSA. V lost 5 bases and J 13 bases, leaving 24 bases between the germline ends. CDR3: CASSLGWGTTAAQFF. The CDR3 bases are TGTGCCAGCAGCCTCGGGTGGGGGACGACGGCAGCTCAGTTCTTC.

V and J are TRBV6-2 or TRBV6-3 and TRBJ2-1; D ambiguous. This CDR3 comprises 12 residues. CDR1 and CDR2 (germline): MNHEY, SVGEGT. V lost 6 bases and J lost 7, with 10 bases in between. This chain's CDR3 is CASRPHLNEQFF. The CDR3 DNA reads as TGTGCCAGCAGGCCTCACTTAAATGAGCAGTTCTTC.